This TCR beta chain was found in a study of T cells in Graves' hyperthyroidism and ophthalmopathy. Amplification targeted TCR beta CDR3 regions from RNA transcripts. The TCR CDR3 was amplified in a first-round RT-PCR using the HTBI primer set. TCRdb re-called the multiplex PCR reads through MiXCR, storing one row per CDR3 protein. This table holds fewer than 650,000 distinct CDR3 sequences, 11% to 15% found once. This CDR3 contains 13 residues. Germline CDR1 and CDR2: KGHSH and LQKENI. V lost 1 base and J lost 5, with 8 bases in between. Hyperthyroidism in the patients, aged 18 to 65, was newly diagnosed and under 2 months in duration. The PBMCs studied were ones that came from about 10 ml fresh peripheral blood. This clonotype was picked up many times.

Sequencing used blood. This chain joins TRBV18 and TRBJ1-2; D gene ambiguous. The origin of this receptor is a woman younger than 45 with Graves' hyperthyroidism that later progressed to Graves' ophthalmopathy. CDR3 sequence: CASSPRRDYGYTF. DNA for the CDR3: TGTGCCAGCTCACCACGGAGGGATTATGGCTACACCTTC.